Each of the 8 T cell receptor beta chains below was sequenced from the same sample in a study of control samples from healthy donors and cancer patients. Sequencing used immunoSEQ multiplex PCR; TCRdb keeps in-frame clones, though not all of them. The data contain about 84,000 clones, roughly 82% of them seen just once; the ten biggest clones take up around a tenth. Material: PBMCs. The source of these receptors is a man in his sixties with head and neck cancer.

The gene calls are TRBV11-2 and TRBJ2-7; tentatively, D is TRBD2 (5 bases). CDR1 SGHAT and CDR2 FQNNGV come from the germline V gene. CDR3 length: 13 residues. Trimming stripped 2 bases from V and 3 bases from J, with 8 bases between. CDR3: CASSLTGGYEQYF. CDR3 bases: TGTGCCAGCAGCTTAACCGGAGGCTACGAGCAGTACTTC.

The chain combines TRBV28 with TRBJ1-1, with a weak D call TRBD1 (6 bases). CDR3 length: 16 residues. Germline values: CDR1 MDHEN, CDR2 SYDVKM. V was pared by 6 bases and J by 1 base, with 18 bases between. Here the CDR3 DNA reads TGTGCCAGCAGACCGGGGGTAGACAGGAGGAACACTGAAGCTTTCTTT. This encodes CASRPGVDRRNTEAFF. Filled out from reference TRBV28 and TRBJ1-1, the complete variable domain reads DVKVTQSSRYLVKRTGEKVFLECVQDMDHENMFWYRQDPGLGLRLIYFSYDVKMKEKGDIPEGYSVSREKKERFSLILESASTNQTSMYLCASRPGVDRRNTEAFFGQGTRLTVV.

V is TRBV28 and J is TRBJ2-6; no reliable D call. Germline V lookup: CDR1 MDHEN, CDR2 SYDVKM. V was pared by 7 bases and J by 0 bases, with 4 bases between. This CDR3 is 13 amino acids long. CDR3 DNA sequence: TGTGCCAGCATGATCTCTGGGGCCAACGTCCTGACTTTC. Its translation is CASMISGANVLTF.

This chain joins TRBV3-1 (or the pseudogene TRBV3-2) and TRBJ2-7; 9 positions agree with TRBD1. The CDR3 runs 16 residues. CDR1 is LGHDT and CDR2 is YNNKEL in the germline V gene (reference sequence). Germline trimming cut 4 bases from V and 5 bases from J; bases unmatched to any gene: 12. CDR3 residues: CASSRYPGQGTDEQYF. The CDR3 DNA is TGTGCCAGCAGCCGCTACCCGGGACAGGGAACCGACGAGCAGTACTTC.

The chain links TRBV7-9 to TRBJ1-4; a possible D gene is TRBD1 (5 bases). CDR3 length: 13 amino acids. Trimming took off 8 bases at V and 4 bases at J, with 11 bases between the two ends. Germline V CDR1 and CDR2: SEHNR, FQNEAQ (reference sequence). The CDR3 nucleotides read TGTGCCAGCCGGGCTGGGGGTAATGAAAAACTGTTTTTT. Its protein is CASRAGGNEKLFF. Complete variable domain (other parts from reference TRBV7-9 and TRBJ1-4): DTGVSQNPRHKITKRGQNVTFRCDPISEHNRLYWYRQTLGQGPEFLTYFQNEAQLEKSRLLSDRFSAERPKGSFSTLEIQRTEQGDSAMYLCASRAGGNEKLFFGSGTQLSVL.

V gene TRBV11-2 combines with J gene TRBJ2-2, with TRBD1 as a possible D gene (6 bases). Germline CDR1 and CDR2: SGHAT and FQNNGV. This CDR3 is 16 amino acids long. V was pared by 2 bases and J by 1 base, with 11 bases between. The CDR3 protein is CASSLQGRGNTGELFF. As DNA, the CDR3 is TGTGCCAGCAGCTTACAGGGGAGAGGGAACACCGGGGAGCTGTTTTTT.

CDR3 region: CASSYGGGMAADTQYF. CDR3 sequence (DNA): TGTGCCAGCAGTTACGGTGGCGGGATGGCGGCAGATACGCAGTATTTT. This chain links TRBV6-5 with TRBJ2-3, with D possibly being TRBD2 (6 bases). From germline, CDR1 is MNHEY and CDR2 SVGAGI. Between the trimmed V and J ends, which lost 2 bases and 4 bases, there was a span of 16 bases. This CDR3 is 16 amino acids long.

The chain has TRBV19 and TRBJ1-4; D is perhaps TRBD1 (6 bases). This CDR3 spans 14 amino acids. V was shortened by 8 bases and J by 3 bases, with 13 bases between the two germline ends. Germline V gives CDR1 LNHDA, CDR2 SQIVND (reference sequence). The CDR3 region is CASGTRYSNEKLFF. The CDR3 nucleotides read TGTGCCAGTGGGACACGGTACTCTAATGAAAAACTGTTTTTT.